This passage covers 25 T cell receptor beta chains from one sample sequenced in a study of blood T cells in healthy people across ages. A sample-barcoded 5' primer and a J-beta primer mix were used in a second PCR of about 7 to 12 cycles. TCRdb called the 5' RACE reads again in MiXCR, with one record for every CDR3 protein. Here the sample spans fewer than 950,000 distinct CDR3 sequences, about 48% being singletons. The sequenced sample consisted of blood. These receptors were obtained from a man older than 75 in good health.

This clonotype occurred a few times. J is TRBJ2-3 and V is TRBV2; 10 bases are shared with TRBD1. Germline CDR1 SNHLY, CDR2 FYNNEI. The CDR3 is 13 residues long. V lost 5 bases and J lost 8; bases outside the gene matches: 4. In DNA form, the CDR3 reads TGTGCCAGCAGTCGACAGGGGGCGAGTACGCAGTATTTT. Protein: CASSRQGASTQYF.

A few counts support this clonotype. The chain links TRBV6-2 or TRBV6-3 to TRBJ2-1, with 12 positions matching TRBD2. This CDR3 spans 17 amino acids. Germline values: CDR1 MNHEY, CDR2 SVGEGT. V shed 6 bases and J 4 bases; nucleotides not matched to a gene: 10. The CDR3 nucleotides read TGTGCCAGCAGATCCCTCCGACTAGCGGGAGTTTACAATGAGCAGTTCTTC. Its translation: CASRSLRLAGVYNEQFF.

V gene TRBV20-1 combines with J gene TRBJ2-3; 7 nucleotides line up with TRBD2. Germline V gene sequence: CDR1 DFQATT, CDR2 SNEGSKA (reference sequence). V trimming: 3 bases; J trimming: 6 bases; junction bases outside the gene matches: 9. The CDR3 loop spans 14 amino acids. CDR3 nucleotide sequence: TGCAGTGCTAGGGGACTACGAAGCTTGGATACGCAGTATTTT. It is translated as CSARGLRSLDTQYF.

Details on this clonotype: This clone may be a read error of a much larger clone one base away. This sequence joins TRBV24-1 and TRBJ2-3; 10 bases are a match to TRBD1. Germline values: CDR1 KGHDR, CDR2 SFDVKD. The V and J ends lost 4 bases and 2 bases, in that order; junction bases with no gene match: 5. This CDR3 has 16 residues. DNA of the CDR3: TGTGCCACCAGTGAATGCGGGACAGGGGACACAGATACGCAGTATTTT. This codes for CATSECGTGDTDTQYF.

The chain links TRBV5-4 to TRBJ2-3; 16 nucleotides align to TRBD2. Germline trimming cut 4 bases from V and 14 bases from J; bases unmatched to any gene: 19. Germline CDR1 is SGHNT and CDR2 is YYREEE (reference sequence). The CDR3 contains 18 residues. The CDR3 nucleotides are TGTGCCAGCAGCCCTAACAAGGGACTAGCGGGAGGGCCCAGATACGCGTATTTT. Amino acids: CASSPNKGLAGGPRYAYF.

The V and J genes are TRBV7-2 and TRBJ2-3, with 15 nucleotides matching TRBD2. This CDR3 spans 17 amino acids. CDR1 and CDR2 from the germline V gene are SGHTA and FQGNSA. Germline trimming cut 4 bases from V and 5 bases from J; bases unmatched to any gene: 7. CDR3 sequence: CASSYGTSGRRRDTQYF. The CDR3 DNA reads TGTGCCAGCAGCTACGGGACTAGCGGGAGGAGACGAGATACGCAGTATTTT.

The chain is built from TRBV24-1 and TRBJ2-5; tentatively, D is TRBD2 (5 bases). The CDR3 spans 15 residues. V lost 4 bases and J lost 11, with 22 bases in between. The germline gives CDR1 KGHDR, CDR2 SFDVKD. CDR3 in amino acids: CATSDPGEFGNEQYF. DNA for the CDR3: TGTGCCACCAGTGACCCTGGGGAGTTCGGCAATGAGCAGTACTTC.

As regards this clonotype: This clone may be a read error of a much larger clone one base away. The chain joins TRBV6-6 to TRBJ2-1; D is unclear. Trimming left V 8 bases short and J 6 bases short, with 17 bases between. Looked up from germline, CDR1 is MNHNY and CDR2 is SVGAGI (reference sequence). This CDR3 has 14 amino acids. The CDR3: CASFYSGPSNEQFF. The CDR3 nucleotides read TGTGCCAGCTTTTACTCGGGCCCTAGCAATGAGCAGTTCTTC.

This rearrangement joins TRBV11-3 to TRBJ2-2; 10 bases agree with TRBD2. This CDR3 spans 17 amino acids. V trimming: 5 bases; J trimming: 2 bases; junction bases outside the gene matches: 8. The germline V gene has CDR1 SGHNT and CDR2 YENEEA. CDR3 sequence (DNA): TGTGCCAGCAGCCGACATATAGCGGGAGGAAACACCGGGGAGCTGTTTTTT. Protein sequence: CASSRHIAGGNTGELFF.

CDR3 sequence (DNA): TGTGCCTGGAGTGTGGACAGGCGGGGAGCTGGCTACACCTTC. Protein product: CAWSVDRRGAGYTF. This sequence joins TRBV30 and TRBJ1-2; 7 bases fit TRBD1. After removal of 0 bases from V and 7 bases from J, the junction contained 8 bases not matched to a gene. The CDR3 loop spans 14 amino acids. Germline V gene data show CDR1 as GTSNPN and CDR2 as SVGIG (reference sequence). Complete variable domain (other parts from reference TRBV30 and TRBJ1-2): SQTIHQWPATLVQPVGSPLSLECTVEGTSNPNLYWYRQAAGRGLQLLFYSVGIGQISSEVPQNLSASRPQDRQFILSSKKLLLSDSGFYLCAWSVDRRGAGYTFGSGTRLTVV.

The CDR3 loop reads CASSLRGTSYVEQFF. CDR3 DNA: TGTGCCAGCAGCTTACGTGGGACTAGCTATGTTGAGCAGTTCTTC. The rearrangement uses TRBV7-2 and TRBJ2-1, with 9 nucleotides matching TRBD2. Germline CDR1 and CDR2: SGHTA and FQGNSA. Trimming removed 2 bases from V and 9 bases from J; junction bases left unmatched: 8. The CDR3 sequence is 15 residues long.

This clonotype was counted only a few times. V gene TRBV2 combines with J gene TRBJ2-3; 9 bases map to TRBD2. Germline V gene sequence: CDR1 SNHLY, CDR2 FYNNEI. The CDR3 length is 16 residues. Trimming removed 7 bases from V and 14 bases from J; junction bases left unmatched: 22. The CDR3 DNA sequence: TGTGCCAGCATTCCCGGTGGAGCGGGAGGAGTTAGAGACGCGTATTTT. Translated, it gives CASIPGGAGGVRDAYF.

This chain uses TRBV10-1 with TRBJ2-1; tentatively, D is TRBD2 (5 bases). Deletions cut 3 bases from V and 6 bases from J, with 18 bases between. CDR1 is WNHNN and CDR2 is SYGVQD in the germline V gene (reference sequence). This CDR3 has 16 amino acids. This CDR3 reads CASSEPGLGERNEQFF. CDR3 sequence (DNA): TGCGCCAGCAGTGAACCCGGACTTGGGGAGCGCAATGAGCAGTTCTTC.

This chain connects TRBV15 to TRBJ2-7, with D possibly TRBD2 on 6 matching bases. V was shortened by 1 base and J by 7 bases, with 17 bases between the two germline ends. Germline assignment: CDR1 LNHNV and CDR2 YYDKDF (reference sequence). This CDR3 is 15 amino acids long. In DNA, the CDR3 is TGTGCCACCAGCAGAGCCGACCCGGGAGTCAATGAGCAGTACTTC. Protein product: CATSRADPGVNEQYF.

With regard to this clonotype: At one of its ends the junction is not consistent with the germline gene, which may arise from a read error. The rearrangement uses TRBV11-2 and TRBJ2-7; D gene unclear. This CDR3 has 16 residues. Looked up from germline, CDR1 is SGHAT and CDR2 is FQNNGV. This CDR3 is CTSSSRIGWSSYEQYF. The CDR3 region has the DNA TGTACCAGCAGCTCCCGGATTGGCTGGAGCTCCTACGAGCAGTACTTC. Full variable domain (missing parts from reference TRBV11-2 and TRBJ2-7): EAGVAQSPRYKIIEKRQSVAFWCNPISGHATLYWYQQILGQGPKLLIQFQNNGVVDDSQLPKDRFSAERLKGVDSTLKIQPAKLEDSAVYLCTSSSRIGWSSYEQYFGPGTRLTVT.

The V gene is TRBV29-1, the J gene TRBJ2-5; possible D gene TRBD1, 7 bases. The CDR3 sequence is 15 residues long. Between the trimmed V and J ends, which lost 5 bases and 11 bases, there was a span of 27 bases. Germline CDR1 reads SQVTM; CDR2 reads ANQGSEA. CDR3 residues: CSVYGGNGQGEEQYF. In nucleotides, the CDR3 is TGCAGCGTTTACGGCGGGAACGGGCAGGGGGAAGAGCAGTACTTC.

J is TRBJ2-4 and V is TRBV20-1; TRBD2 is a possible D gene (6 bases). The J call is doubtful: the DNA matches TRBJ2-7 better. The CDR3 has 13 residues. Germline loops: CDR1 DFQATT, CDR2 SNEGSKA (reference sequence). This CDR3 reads CSATRDGSYEQYF. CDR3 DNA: TGCAGTGCTACGCGGGACGGGAGCTACGAGCAGTACTTC.

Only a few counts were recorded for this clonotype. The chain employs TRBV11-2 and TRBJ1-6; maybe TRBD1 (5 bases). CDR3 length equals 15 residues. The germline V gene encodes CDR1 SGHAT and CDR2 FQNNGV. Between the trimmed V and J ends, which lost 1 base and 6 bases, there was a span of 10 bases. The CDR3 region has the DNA TGTGCCAGCAGCTTAGCCAGGGTCGGTAATTCACCCCTCCACTTT. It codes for CASSLARVGNSPLHF.

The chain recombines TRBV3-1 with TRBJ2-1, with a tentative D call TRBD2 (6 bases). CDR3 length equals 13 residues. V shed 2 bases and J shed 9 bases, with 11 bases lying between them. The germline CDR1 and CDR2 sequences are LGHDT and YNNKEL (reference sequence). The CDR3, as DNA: TGTGCCAGCAGCCAAAATGCCGGGGGTGAGCAGTTCTTC. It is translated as CASSQNAGGEQFF.

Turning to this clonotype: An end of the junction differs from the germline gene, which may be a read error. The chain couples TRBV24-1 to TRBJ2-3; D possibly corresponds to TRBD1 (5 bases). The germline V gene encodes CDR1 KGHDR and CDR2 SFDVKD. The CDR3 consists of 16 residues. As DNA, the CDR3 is TGTGTCACCAGTGATTTCGAAGGGGTAGGCACAGATACGCAGTATTTT. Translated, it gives CVTSDFEGVGTDTQYF.

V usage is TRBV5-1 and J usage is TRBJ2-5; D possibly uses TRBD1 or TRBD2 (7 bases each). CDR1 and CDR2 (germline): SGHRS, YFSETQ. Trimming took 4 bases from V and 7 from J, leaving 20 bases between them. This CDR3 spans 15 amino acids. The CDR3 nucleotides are TGCGCCAGCAGCGCCCAGGGGGGGGCCTCGGCGACCCAGTACTTC. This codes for CASSAQGGASATQYF.

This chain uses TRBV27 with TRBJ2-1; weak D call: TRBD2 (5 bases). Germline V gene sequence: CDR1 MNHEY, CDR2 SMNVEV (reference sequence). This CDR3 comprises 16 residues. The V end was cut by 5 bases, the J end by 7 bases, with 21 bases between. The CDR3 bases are TGTGCCAGCAGTACCAGTTTGGTAGCGATAGGGAATGAGCAGTTCTTC. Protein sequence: CASSTSLVAIGNEQFF.

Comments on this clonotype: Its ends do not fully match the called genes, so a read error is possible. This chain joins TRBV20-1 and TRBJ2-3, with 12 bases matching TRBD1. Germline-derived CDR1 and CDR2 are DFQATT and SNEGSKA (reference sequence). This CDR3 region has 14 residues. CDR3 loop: CRATGQGARDTQYF. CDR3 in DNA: TGCCGTGCAACGGGACAGGGGGCGCGTGATACGCAGTATTTT.

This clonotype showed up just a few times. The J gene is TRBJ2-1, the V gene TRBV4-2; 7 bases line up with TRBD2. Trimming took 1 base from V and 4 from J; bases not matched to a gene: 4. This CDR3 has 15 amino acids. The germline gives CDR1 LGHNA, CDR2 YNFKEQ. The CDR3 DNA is TGTGCCAGCAGCCAAGGGGACTACAGTTACAATGAGCAGTTCTTC. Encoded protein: CASSQGDYSYNEQFF.

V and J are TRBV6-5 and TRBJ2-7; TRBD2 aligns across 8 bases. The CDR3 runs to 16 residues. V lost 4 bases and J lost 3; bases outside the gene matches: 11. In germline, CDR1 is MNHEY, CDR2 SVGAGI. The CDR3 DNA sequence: TGTGCCAGCAGTTCCATTAGCGGGGATCCCCTCTACGAGCAGTACTTC. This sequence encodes CASSSISGDPLYEQYF.